The T cell receptor beta chain under discussion was sequenced for a study of T cells in tuberculosis. Looking at the study overall: The T cells targeted glucose monomycolate, a mycobacterial lipid, via CD1B. Study findings and constraints: A GMM-specific repertoire classifier reached approximately 90% accuracy, AUROC 0.90. Samples were chosen by availability of cryopreserved specimens. The TCR-beta difference was not significant; alpha differences partly reflected length.

Assay used: immunoSEQ multiplex PCR; TCRdb lists only in-frame clones, some missing. The table includes about 20,000 clones, 80% to 90% detected once. This clone was detected only once. Antigen specificity is unknown. V was clipped by 4 bases and J by 5 bases, with 15 bases between them. Germline CDR1 and CDR2: SGHDT and YYEEEE. This CDR3 is built from 14 residues. Input material: PBMCs. The TCR originated in a donor aged 10 to 29 with latent tuberculosis or without tuberculosis infection. The chain couples TRBV5-6 to TRBJ2-5; D perhaps matches TRBD2 (7 bases). CDR3 residues: CASSPGGAGETQYF. The CDR3 coding sequence is TGTGCCAGCAGCCCTGGGGGGGCCGGTGAGACCCAGTACTTC.